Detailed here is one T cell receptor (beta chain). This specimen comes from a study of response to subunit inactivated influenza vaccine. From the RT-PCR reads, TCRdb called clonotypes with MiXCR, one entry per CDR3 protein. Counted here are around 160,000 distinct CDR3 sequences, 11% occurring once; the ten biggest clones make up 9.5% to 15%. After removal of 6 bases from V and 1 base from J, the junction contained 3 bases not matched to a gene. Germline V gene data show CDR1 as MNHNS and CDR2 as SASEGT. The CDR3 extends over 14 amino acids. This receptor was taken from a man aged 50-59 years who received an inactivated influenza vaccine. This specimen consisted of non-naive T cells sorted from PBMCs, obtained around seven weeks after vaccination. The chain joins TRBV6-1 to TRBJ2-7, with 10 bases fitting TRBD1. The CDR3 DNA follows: TGTGCCAGCAGAAAGGACAGGGGGTCCTACGAGCAGTACTTC. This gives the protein CASRKDRGSYEQYF.